This T cell receptor (beta chain) was found in a study of blood T cell repertoires in COVID-19. The wider study: PBMCs, B-cell-depleted T cells, or T cells were the source of the cDNA or gDNA that made up the material.

The CDR3 runs 11 residues. From germline, CDR1 is SNHLY and CDR2 FYNNEI. V lost 6 bases and J 8 bases, leaving 8 bases between the germline ends. In the original processing: Amplified reference gene primers provided the basis for estimating nucleated cell counts. TCRdb's copy holds only in-frame clones and misses some; the assay was immunoSEQ multiplex PCR. The V and J calls and clone size are taken from that table; D and trimming were inferred from the DNA. Among about 190,000 clones, 80% to 95% were seen once, and the ten largest hold 0.5% to 0.6%. The source material was peripheral blood. This clonotype originated in a man between 45 and 60 years old with acute or convalescent COVID-19. This sequence joins TRBV2 and TRBJ2-1; D is uncertain. The CDR3 spells CASREWDEQFF. The CDR3 DNA is TGTGCCAGCAGGGAGTGGGATGAGCAGTTCTTC.